The next 20 T cell receptor beta chains were all read from a single sample in a study of T cells in Graves' hyperthyroidism and ophthalmopathy. TCR beta CDR3 sequences were amplified from RNA transcripts. A set of HTBI primers served as the primers for a first-round RT-PCR of the TCR CDR3. TCRdb ran MiXCR on the multiplex PCR reads and lists one entry per CDR3 protein. The table records fewer than 900,000 distinct CDR3 sequences, about a sixth of them present only once. Sequenced material: blood. These receptors were obtained from a man aged 18-30 years with Graves' hyperthyroidism.

This clonotype turned up a few times. The V call is TRBV5-1, the J call TRBJ2-7; 8 bases are shared with TRBD1. Germline-derived CDR1 and CDR2 are SGHRS and YFSETQ. Trimming took 0 bases from V and 7 from J; bases not matched to a gene: 9. The CDR3 has 15 residues. CDR3 region: CASSLGAGGAEEQYF. The CDR3 DNA sequence: TGCGCCAGCAGCTTGGGGGCAGGGGGCGCGGAAGAGCAGTACTTC.

This clonotype showed up many times. The chain employs TRBV5-1 and TRBJ2-3, with TRBD2 matching over 7 bases. The CDR3 length is 15 residues. Per the germline V gene, CDR1 is SGHRS and CDR2 is YFSETQ. V lost 3 bases and J lost 2; bases outside the gene matches: 6. DNA for the CDR3: TGCGCCAGCAGCTCTCCAGCGGGAAACACAGATACGCAGTATTTT. Its translation: CASSSPAGNTDTQYF.

The V gene is TRBV6-1, the J gene TRBJ2-1; TRBD2 might be the D (6 bases). In germline, CDR1 is MNHNS, CDR2 SASEGT. The ends were cut back, 3 bases at V and 3 bases at J, with 9 bases in the middle. This CDR3 comprises 14 residues. The CDR3 sequence: CASSERGGYNEQFF. In DNA form, the CDR3 reads TGTGCCAGCAGTGAGCGGGGCGGCTACAATGAGCAGTTCTTC.

This clonotype appeared many times. This chain links TRBV27 with TRBJ1-1; D possibly corresponds to TRBD1 (5 bases). The CDR3 contains 16 residues. The V gene's germline CDR1 is MNHEY and CDR2 SMNVEV (reference sequence). The ends were cut back, 4 bases at V and 4 bases at J, with 19 bases in the middle. CDR3 region: CASSSQGFSVSTEAFF. The CDR3, as DNA: TGTGCCAGCAGTTCTCAGGGTTTTAGTGTTTCCACTGAAGCTTTCTTT.

A remark on this clonotype: With a much larger clone just one base away, this may be a read error. The chain links TRBV7-2 to TRBJ2-7; tentatively, D is TRBD2 (5 bases). The germline V gene encodes CDR1 SGHTA and CDR2 FQGNSA. The length of the CDR3 is 14 residues. For the CDR3, the DNA is TGTGCCAGCAGTTCCTATCGCTCCGGTGGGGAGCGGTACTTC. Residues: CASSSYRSGGERYF.

The chain carries TRBV29-1 and TRBJ1-5; maybe TRBD1 (6 bases). Germline lookup yields CDR1 SQVTM and CDR2 ANQGSEA. V dropped 6 bases and J dropped 6 bases, with 18 bases sitting between them. The CDR3 runs 14 residues. The CDR3 nucleotides are TGCAGCGTCAAGGGTTCTGGGGGCGGTCAGCCCCAGCATTTT. It yields the protein CSVKGSGGGQPQHF.

This clonotype occurred many times. The CDR3 DNA sequence: TGTGCCAGCAGTCCCCGGGCCGTCGGAGGGCCCCAAGAGACCCAGTACTTC. Translation gives CASSPRAVGGPQETQYF. The chain couples TRBV27 to TRBJ2-5; tentative D call: TRBD2 (6 bases). This CDR3 contains 17 residues. Trimming cost V 5 bases and J 1 base, with 20 bases left between them. In germline, CDR1 is MNHEY, CDR2 SMNVEV (reference sequence).

In this sample, this clonotype turned up a few times. This may come from a read error, since a much larger clone is one base off. The CDR3 DNA sequence: TGTGCCAGCAGGGTCACAGATACGCAGTATTTT. Translating it yields CASRVTDTQYF. The chain joins TRBV6-1 to TRBJ2-3, with D unresolved. This CDR3 contains 11 residues. The V gene's germline CDR1 is MNHNS and CDR2 SASEGT. V lost 6 bases and J 2 bases, leaving 3 bases between the germline ends.

CDR3 nucleotide sequence: TGTGCCAGCAGCTATAATGCAGGGGGCTACGAGCAGTACTTC. It yields the protein CASSYNAGGYEQYF. The rearrangement joins TRBV7-2 to TRBJ2-7; 7 bases are shared with TRBD1. This CDR3 spans 14 amino acids. The V segment lost 4 bases and the J segment 3 bases; nucleotides outside the gene matches: 6. Germline V gives CDR1 SGHTA, CDR2 FQGNSA.

This clonotype came up many times. The chain joins TRBV28 to TRBJ2-7, with D hard to call. Trimming removed 7 bases at V and 0 bases at J, with 13 bases between. Germline V gives CDR1 MDHEN, CDR2 SYDVKM. The CDR3 length is 14 residues. As DNA, the CDR3 is TGTGCCAGCACCGTAAACATACTCTCCTACGAGCAGTACTTC. Translated: CASTVNILSYEQYF. The complete variable domain, with remaining parts taken from reference TRBV28 and TRBJ2-7, reads DVKVTQSSRYLVKRTGEKVFLECVQDMDHENMFWYRQDPGLGLRLIYFSYDVKMKEKGDIPEGYSVSREKKERFSLILESASTNQTSMYLCASTVNILSYEQYFGPGTRLTVT.

There are a few counts of this clonotype. The gene calls are TRBV20-1 and TRBJ2-3; D not resolved. V gave up 3 bases and J gave up 7 bases, with 5 bases separating them. The CDR3 contains 10 residues. The germline V gene has CDR1 DFQATT and CDR2 SNEGSKA (reference sequence). The CDR3 DNA reads as TGCAGTGCTAGGGCCAATACGCAGTATTTT. Encoded protein: CSARANTQYF.

This clonotype has only a few counts. The genes are TRBV4-1 and TRBJ2-3; no firm D call. The length of the CDR3 is 15 residues. From germline, CDR1 is MGHRA and CDR2 YSYEKL. The ends were cut back, 0 bases at V and 0 bases at J, with 7 bases in the middle. The CDR3 DNA sequence: TGCGCCAGCAGCCAAGAGCCTAAAAGCACAGATACGCAGTATTTT. It specifies CASSQEPKSTDTQYF.

The table lists this clonotype with many counts. The chain uses TRBV12-3 or TRBV12-4 and TRBJ2-5; tentative D call: TRBD1 (5 bases). The V end was cut by 5 bases, the J end by 1 base, with 23 bases between. There are 18 residues in the CDR3. The CDR3 loop is CASSTTRVGAPTQETQYF. In DNA, the CDR3 is TGTGCCAGCAGTACCACAAGGGTAGGGGCCCCCACCCAAGAGACCCAGTACTTC.

CDR3 sequence: CASSYSGQGGHF. CDR3 sequence (DNA): TGTGCCAGCAGTTACTCGGGACAGGGTGGACATTTT. The rearrangement links TRBV6-9 to TRBJ1-5, with TRBD1 matching 9 bases. CDR3 length: 12 amino acids. The V gene end was trimmed by 3 bases and the J gene end by 16 bases; junction bases not matched to a gene: 7. The germline gives CDR1 MNHGY, CDR2 SVAAGI.

J is TRBJ2-2 and V is TRBV9; no firm D call. The V gene lost 5 bases and the J gene lost 1 base, with 15 bases spanning the gap. Germline V gene data show CDR1 as SGDLS and CDR2 as YYNGEE. The CDR3 is made up of 16 amino acids. Here the CDR3 reads CASSLPVRENTGELFF. The CDR3 DNA follows: TGTGCCAGCAGTCTGCCGGTACGTGAGAACACCGGGGAGCTGTTTTTT. The variable domain in full, with the rest retrieved from reference TRBV9 and TRBJ2-2, is DSGVTQTPKHLITATGQRVTLRCSPRSGDLSVYWYQQSLDQGLQFLIQYYNGEERAKGNILERFSAQQFPDLHSELNLSSLELGDSALYFCASSLPVRENTGELFFGEGSRLTVL.

This clonotype was observed many times. The chain couples TRBV6-2 or TRBV6-3 to TRBJ2-7, with TRBD1 identical over 8 bases. There are 16 residues in the CDR3. Germline V gives CDR1 MNHEY, CDR2 SVGEGT. V shed 2 bases, J shed 6 bases, and the junction held 12 bases outside the gene matches. The chain's CDR3 is CASSYRGQGALLEQYF. The CDR3 DNA sequence: TGTGCCAGCAGTTACCGAGGGCAGGGGGCTCTTCTCGAGCAGTACTTC.

This clonotype was counted many times. The chain employs TRBV2 and TRBJ2-3; D remains unclear. The CDR3 sequence is 15 residues long. The germline CDR1 and CDR2 sequences are SNHLY and FYNNEI. Between the trimmed V and J ends, which lost 4 bases and 1 base, there was a span of 12 bases. The CDR3 nucleotides read TGTGCCAGCAGTGTTCGGCGGCGAGGCACAGATACGCAGTATTTT. Translated: CASSVRRRGTDTQYF.

The chain combines TRBV20-1 with TRBJ2-3; 8 bases align to TRBD2. J was trimmed by 2 bases and V by 0 bases; bases with no gene match: 4. The CDR3 is 15 amino acids. From germline, CDR1 is DFQATT and CDR2 SNEGSKA (reference sequence). In nucleotides, the CDR3 is TGCAGTGCTAGAGATTTAGCGGGATCCACAGATACGCAGTATTTT. Protein: CSARDLAGSTDTQYF.

There are a few counts of this clonotype. The chain links TRBV4-1 to TRBJ2-7; 10 positions match TRBD2. Per the germline V gene, CDR1 is MGHRA and CDR2 is YSYEKL. J lost 4 bases, V lost 0 bases, and 12 bases had no gene match. The CDR3 is made up of 18 amino acids. DNA for the CDR3: TGCGCCAGCAGCCAAGATTCGACGGCTAGCGGGAGAAGTTACGAGCAGTACTTC. Amino acid sequence: CASSQDSTASGRSYEQYF.

This clonotype turned up a few times. The V call is TRBV5-6, the J call TRBJ2-7, with 8 bases matching TRBD1. Germline CDR1 SGHDT, CDR2 YYEEEE. The CDR3 consists of 14 residues. The V and J ends lost 4 bases and 1 base, in that order; junction bases with no gene match: 4. CDR3 in amino acids: CASSKRTGSYEQYF. The CDR3 DNA follows: TGTGCCAGCAGCAAAAGGACAGGGTCCTACGAGCAGTACTTC.